The next 5 T cell receptor beta chains were all read from a single sample in a study of T cells in Graves' hyperthyroidism and ophthalmopathy. Using RNA transcripts as the source, TCR beta CDR3 regions were amplified. A set of HTBI primers served as the primers for a first-round RT-PCR of the TCR CDR3. A single record per CDR3 protein comes from TCRdb applying MiXCR to the multiplex PCR reads. The sample lists about 350,000 distinct CDR3 sequences; roughly 14% were seen once. Sequencing was carried out using blood. The receptors here all came from a woman aged 25 to 39 with Graves' hyperthyroidism.

This clonotype was seen many times. The V gene is TRBV6-1, the J gene TRBJ2-3; possibly TRBD1 or TRBD2 for D (6 bases each). Germline assignment: CDR1 MNHNS and CDR2 SASEGT. The CDR3 contains 12 residues. V was clipped by 5 bases and J by 7 bases, with 10 bases between them. The CDR3 DNA sequence: TGTGCCAGCAGTAAGGGGGGTTATACGCAGTATTTT. It encodes CASSKGGYTQYF.

The chain joins TRBV28 to TRBJ2-3, with a tentative D call TRBD2 (5 bases). Germline assignment: CDR1 MDHEN and CDR2 SYDVKM. This CDR3 has 14 amino acids. Trimming stripped 7 bases from V and 3 bases from J, with 14 bases between. CDR3: CASKGGHQTDTQYF. CDR3 DNA: TGTGCCAGCAAGGGCGGGCACCAGACAGATACGCAGTATTTT.

A note on this clonotype: Since a much larger clone is just one base distant, this may be a read error. The CDR3 region is CASSEDLEAFF. The CDR3 region has the DNA TGTGCCAGCAGTGAGGACCTCGAAGCTTTCTTT. The chain carries TRBV28 and TRBJ1-1; D remains ambiguous. Deletions cut 5 bases from V and 8 bases from J, with 9 bases between. Germline values: CDR1 MDHEN, CDR2 SYDVKM. CDR3 length: 11 amino acids.

The table lists this clonotype with many counts. The chain is built from TRBV19 and TRBJ1-1; D unclear. Germline V gene lookup returns CDR1 LNHDA and CDR2 SQIVND (reference sequence). Trimming stripped 9 bases from V and 0 bases from J, with 8 bases between. This CDR3 is built from 12 residues. CDR3 nucleotides: TGTGCCAGCTTGACCCTGAACACTGAAGCTTTCTTT. This sequence encodes CASLTLNTEAFF.

This clonotype was detected ten times or more. V and J are TRBV24-1 and TRBJ2-7; D is perhaps TRBD2 (6 bases). The CDR3 runs 13 residues. Germline lookup yields CDR1 KGHDR and CDR2 SFDVKD. The V and J ends lost 6 bases and 5 bases respectively, with 13 bases between them. The CDR3 loop reads CATSPSGAHEQYF. The CDR3, as DNA: TGTGCCACCAGTCCCTCGGGAGCCCACGAGCAGTACTTC.